This TCR beta chain appears in the sequencing data of a study of cytomegalovirus exposure and HLA in healthy donors. Study information: Ancestry clustering placed around 81% of roughly 410 genotyped donors in the Caucasian-associated cluster. Study-level points and caveats: Among TCR sequences, most were rare, though some public TCRs appeared in many donors.

CDR1 and CDR2 from the germline V gene are MGHRA and YSYEKL. V shed 0 bases and J 6 bases; nucleotides not matched to a gene: 4. The CDR3 totals 15 residues. Primers for the PCR totalled 60 Vbeta and 13 Jbeta. Data came from immunoSEQ multiplex PCR; TCRdb stores just in-frame clones and leaves some out. The sample totals approximately 82,000 clones; its top ten clones hold approximately 1.4%. Notes on this clone: Its antigen is undetermined.

This receptor was obtained from a woman in her fifties or sixties in good health and CMV-seronegative. Sequencing was performed on PBMCs. The chain recombines TRBV4-1 with TRBJ1-2, with 10 bases that match TRBD1. The CDR3, as DNA: TGCGCCAGCAGCCAAGACGAGACAGGGGGCAATGGCTACACCTTC. It encodes CASSQDETGGNGYTF.